Below are 4 T cell receptor beta chains sequenced from a single sample in a study of blood T cells in healthy people across ages. A J-beta primer mix and a sample-barcoded 5' primer were used in a second PCR of roughly 6 to 11 cycles. TCRdb reprocessed the 5' RACE reads via MiXCR and lists one record per CDR3 protein. The table shows 1.5 million to 2 million distinct CDR3 sequences, with just under 50% occurring only once. Sequenced: blood. The receptors shown here come from a woman between 40 and 55 years old in good health.

Notes on this clonotype: A read error may account for a junction end that differs from germline. This sequence joins TRBV15 and TRBJ2-4, with D perhaps given as TRBD1 or TRBD2 (5 bases each). The CDR3 has 15 residues. Germline assignment: CDR1 LNHNV and CDR2 YYDKDF (reference sequence). The CDR3 bases are TGTGCCACCAGCGGAGAGCGGTGGACGACAGCTGAGCAGTACTTC. This encodes CATSGERWTTAEQYF. The full variable domain, with the rest looked up from reference TRBV15 and TRBJ2-4, is DAMVIQNPRYQVTQFGKPVTLSCSQTLNHNVMYWYQQKSSQAPKLLFHYYDKDFNNEADTPDNFQSRRPNTSFCFLDIRSPGLGDTAMYLCATSGERWTTAEQYFGAGTRLSVL.

With respect to this clonotype: One end of the junction varies from germline; a read error may be responsible. V and J are TRBV7-9 and TRBJ2-5; D may be TRBD1 or TRBD2 (5 bases each). CDR3 length equals 13 residues. The germline CDR1 and CDR2 sequences are SEHNR and FQNEAQ (reference sequence). CDR3 DNA: TGTGCCAGCTATGATGGGCGGTCAGGGACCCGGTACTTC. Its translation: CASYDGRSGTRYF.

For the CDR3, the DNA is TGCGCCAGCAGCCAAGATTCCGGGAAGGAGACCCAGTACTTC. As protein: CASSQDSGKETQYF. This chain uses TRBV4-1 with TRBJ2-5, with D possibly TRBD2 on 5 matching bases. The CDR3 contains 14 residues. V was pared by 0 bases and J by 5 bases, with 10 bases between. CDR1 and CDR2 (germline): MGHRA, YSYEKL.

V gene TRBV7-9 combines with J gene TRBJ1-4; D not resolved. Trimming removed 1 base from V and 4 bases from J, with 10 bases in between. The CDR3 is made up of 15 amino acids. Germline loops: CDR1 SEHNR, CDR2 FQNEAQ (reference sequence). Here the CDR3 DNA reads TGTGCCAGCAGCTTAGTCCAGGTCTATAATGAAAAACTGTTTTTT. Its translation: CASSLVQVYNEKLFF.